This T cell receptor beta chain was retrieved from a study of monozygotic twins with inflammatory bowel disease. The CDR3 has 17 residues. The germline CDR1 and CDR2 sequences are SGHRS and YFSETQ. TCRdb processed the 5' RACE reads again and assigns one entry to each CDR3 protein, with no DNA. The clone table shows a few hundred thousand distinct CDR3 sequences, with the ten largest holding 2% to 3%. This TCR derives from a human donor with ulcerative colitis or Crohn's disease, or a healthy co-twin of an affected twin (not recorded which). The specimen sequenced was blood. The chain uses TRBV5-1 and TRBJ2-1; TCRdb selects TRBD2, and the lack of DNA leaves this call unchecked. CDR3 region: CASSWAASGGEYNEQFF.